This T cell receptor beta chain appears in the sequencing data of a study of T cell repertoires in cytomegalovirus infection. Study information: Signatures in public TCR beta sequences pointed to both CMV infection and matching HLA type. Notes on the study in general: CMV carriers having the relevant HLA were flagged by cumulative public TCR beta family frequency. CMV-specific TCR beta clonotypes restricted by HLA-C were the ones dominating the ex vivo response.

The CDR3 has 14 residues. The V and J ends lost 5 bases and 1 base, in that order; junction bases with no gene match: 3. Germline V lookup: CDR1 MNHNS, CDR2 SASEGT. This clonotype has just a few counts. Its antigen is undetermined. TCRdb reprocessed the reads with MiXCR, giving one entry per CDR3 protein. The sample yields 200,000 to 250,000 distinct CDR3 sequences, roughly 23% seen once. The source material was CD8+ T cells from PBMCs. The rearrangement uses TRBV6-1 and TRBJ1-1, with 8 bases identical to TRBD1. The receptor was derived from a human donor in good health (CMV status not recorded). Some clones in this sample may be carry-over from other donors' samples. CDR3 region: CASSSTGANTEAFF. The CDR3 DNA is TGTGCCAGCAGTTCGACAGGGGCGAACACTGAAGCTTTCTTT.